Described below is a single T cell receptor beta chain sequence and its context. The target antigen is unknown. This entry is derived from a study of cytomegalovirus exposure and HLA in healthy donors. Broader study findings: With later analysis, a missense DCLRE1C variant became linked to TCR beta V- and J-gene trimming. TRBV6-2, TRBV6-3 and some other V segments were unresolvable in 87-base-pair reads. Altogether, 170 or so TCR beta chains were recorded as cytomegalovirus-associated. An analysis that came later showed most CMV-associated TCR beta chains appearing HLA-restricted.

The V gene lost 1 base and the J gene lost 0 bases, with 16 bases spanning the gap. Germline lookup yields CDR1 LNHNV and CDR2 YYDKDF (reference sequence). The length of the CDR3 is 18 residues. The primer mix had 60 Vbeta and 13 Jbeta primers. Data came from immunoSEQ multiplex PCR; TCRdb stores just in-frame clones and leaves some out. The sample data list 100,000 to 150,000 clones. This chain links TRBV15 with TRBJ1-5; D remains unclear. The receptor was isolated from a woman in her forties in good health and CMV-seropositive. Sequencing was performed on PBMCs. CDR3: CATSRGTPTDYSNQPQHF. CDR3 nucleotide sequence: TGTGCCACCAGCAGAGGGACCCCGACCGACTATAGCAATCAGCCCCAGCATTTT.